A few counts support the clone carrying this TCR beta chain. Its antigen is currently unknown. This entry is derived from a study of T cells in Graves' hyperthyroidism and ophthalmopathy. For the study at large: Blood was drawn when the patient was first diagnosed and still untreated.

It was RNA transcripts that yielded the amplified TCR beta CDR3 regions. The HTBI set primed first-round TCR CDR3 RT-PCR. TCRdb processed the multiplex PCR reads anew with MiXCR; each CDR3 protein has one entry. The sample records roughly 600,000 distinct CDR3 sequences, more than 14% being singletons. Ophthalmopathy patients had Clinical Activity Score at least 3, NOSPECS grade at least 4, duration under 3 months. Those patients with uncontrolled infection, other autoimmune disease, pregnancy or lactation were excluded. Overall study findings and caveats: Ophthalmopathy was distinguished from stable hyperthyroidism by 13 V-J signatures.

The sample was blood. The TCR originated in a woman in her forties or fifties with Graves' ophthalmopathy.

Written as DNA, the CDR3 is TGTGCCAGCAGCTTGGAGTCGGAAAGTAATGAGCAGTTCTTC. It translates to CASSLESESNEQFF. V usage is TRBV5-4 and J usage is TRBJ2-1; no definite D call. The germline V and J ends were trimmed by 0 bases and 7 bases, with 11 bases remaining between them. The CDR3 sequence is 14 residues long. Germline V gene sequence: CDR1 SGHNT, CDR2 YYREEE (reference sequence).